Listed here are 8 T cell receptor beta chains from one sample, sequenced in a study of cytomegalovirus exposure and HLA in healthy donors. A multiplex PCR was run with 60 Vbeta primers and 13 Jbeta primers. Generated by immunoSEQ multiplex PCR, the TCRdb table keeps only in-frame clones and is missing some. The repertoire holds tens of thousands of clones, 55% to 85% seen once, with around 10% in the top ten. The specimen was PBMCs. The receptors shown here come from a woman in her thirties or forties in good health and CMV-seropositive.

The CDR3 region is CAINAGQGHGYTF. In DNA form, the CDR3 reads TGTGCCATCAATGCTGGACAGGGCCATGGCTACACCTTC. The gene calls are TRBV10-3 and TRBJ1-2; 8 positions agree with TRBD1. This CDR3 is built from 13 residues. After removal of 7 bases from V and 6 bases from J, the junction contained 7 bases not matched to a gene. Per the germline V gene, CDR1 is ENHRY and CDR2 is SYGVKD.

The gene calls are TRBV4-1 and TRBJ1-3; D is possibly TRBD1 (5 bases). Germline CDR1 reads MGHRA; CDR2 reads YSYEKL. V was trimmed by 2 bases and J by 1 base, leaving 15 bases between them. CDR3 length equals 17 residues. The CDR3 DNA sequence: TGCGCCAGCAGCCAAACACAGGTTCCAGGGTCTGGAAACACCATATATTTT. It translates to CASSQTQVPGSGNTIYF.

CDR3 sequence (DNA): TGTGCCTGGAGTGGGGGTTTGGCTAGCGGGAGAACTTACTACGAGCAGTACTTC. Encoded protein: CAWSGGLASGRTYYEQYF. The chain recombines TRBV30 with TRBJ2-7, with 10 positions matching TRBD2. This CDR3 comprises 18 residues. In germline, CDR1 is GTSNPN, CDR2 SVGIG (reference sequence). With 1 base clipped from V and 3 bases from J, the junction kept 15 bases outside the gene matches.

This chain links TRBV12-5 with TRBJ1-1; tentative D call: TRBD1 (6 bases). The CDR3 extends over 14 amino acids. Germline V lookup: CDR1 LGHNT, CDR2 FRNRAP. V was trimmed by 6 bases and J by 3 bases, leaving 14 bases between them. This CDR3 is CASGRLQGDTEAFF. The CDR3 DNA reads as TGTGCTAGTGGCCGCTTACAGGGTGACACTGAAGCTTTCTTT.

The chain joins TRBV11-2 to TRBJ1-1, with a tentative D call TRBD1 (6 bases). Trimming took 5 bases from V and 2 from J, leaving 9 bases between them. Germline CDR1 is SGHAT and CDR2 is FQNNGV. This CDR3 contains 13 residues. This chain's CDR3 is CASSLGQNTEAFF. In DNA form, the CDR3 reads TGTGCCAGCAGCCTGGGACAAAACACTGAAGCTTTCTTT.

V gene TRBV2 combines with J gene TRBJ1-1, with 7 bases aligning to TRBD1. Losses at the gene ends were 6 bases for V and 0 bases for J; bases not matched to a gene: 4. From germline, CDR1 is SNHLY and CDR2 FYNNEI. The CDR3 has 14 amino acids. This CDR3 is CASREDRLNTEAFF. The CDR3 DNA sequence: TGTGCCAGCAGAGAGGACAGGTTGAACACTGAAGCTTTCTTT.

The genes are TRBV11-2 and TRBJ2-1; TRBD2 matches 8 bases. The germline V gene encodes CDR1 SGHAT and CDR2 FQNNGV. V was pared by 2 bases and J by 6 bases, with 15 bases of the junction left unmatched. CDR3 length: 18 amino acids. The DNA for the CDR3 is TGTGCCAGCAGCTTATCCATGGGACTAGTGGGAGGGGGCAATGAGCAGTTCTTC. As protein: CASSLSMGLVGGGNEQFF.

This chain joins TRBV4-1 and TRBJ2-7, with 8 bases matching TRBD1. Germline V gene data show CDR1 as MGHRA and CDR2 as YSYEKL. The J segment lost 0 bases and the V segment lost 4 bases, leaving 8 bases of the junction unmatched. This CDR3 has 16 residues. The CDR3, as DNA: TGCGCCAGCAGCCGGAGGACAGGGACGAGCTCCTACGAGCAGTACTTC. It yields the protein CASSRRTGTSSYEQYF.